The T cell receptor (beta chain) described here comes from a study of blood T cell repertoires in COVID-19. Whole-study context: COVID-19 samples from acute and convalescent phases originated in the United States, Italy and Spain.

Per the study methods: By means of reference gene primer amplification, nucleated cell counts were estimated. Only in-frame clones appear in the TCRdb table, and some are missing; sequencing was by immunoSEQ multiplex PCR. V and J calls and clone size are those listed in that table; D and trimming were worked out from the DNA. Altogether 150,000 to 200,000 clones are present, around 85% being singletons, with the ten largest covering 3.5% to 4.5%. Trimming cost V 7 bases and J 4 bases; bases outside gene matches: 6. The germline V gene encodes CDR1 WSHSY and CDR2 SAAADI. CDR3 length: 15 residues. The chain carries TRBV10-2 and TRBJ2-7; 14 nucleotides align to TRBD2. Sequencing input: peripheral blood. The sequence came from a woman in her seventies with acute or convalescent COVID-19. This CDR3 is CASIAGLAGGYEQYF. The CDR3 region has the DNA TGCGCCAGCATTGCAGGACTAGCGGGGGGTTACGAGCAGTACTTC.